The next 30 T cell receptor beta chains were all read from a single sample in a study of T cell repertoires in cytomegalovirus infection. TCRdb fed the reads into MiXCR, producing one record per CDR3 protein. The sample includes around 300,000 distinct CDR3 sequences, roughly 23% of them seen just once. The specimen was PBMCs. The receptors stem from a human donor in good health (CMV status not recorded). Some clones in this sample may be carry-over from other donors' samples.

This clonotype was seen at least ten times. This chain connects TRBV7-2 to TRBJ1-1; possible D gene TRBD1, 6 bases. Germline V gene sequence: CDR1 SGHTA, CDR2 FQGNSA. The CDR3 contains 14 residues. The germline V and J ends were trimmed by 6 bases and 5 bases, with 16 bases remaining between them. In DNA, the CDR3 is TGTGCCAGCAGTTTTAGCCACAGGGTAACTGAAGCTTTCTTT. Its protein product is CASSFSHRVTEAFF.

The CDR3 DNA reads as TGTGCCACCAGTGACGGCAGCCGAGAGACCCAGTACTTC. Protein sequence: CATSDGSRETQYF. This chain connects TRBV24-1 to TRBJ2-5; D is unclear. CDR1 is KGHDR and CDR2 is SFDVKD in the germline V gene. The CDR3 is 13 residues long. V was shortened by 4 bases and J by 4 bases, with 9 bases between the two germline ends.

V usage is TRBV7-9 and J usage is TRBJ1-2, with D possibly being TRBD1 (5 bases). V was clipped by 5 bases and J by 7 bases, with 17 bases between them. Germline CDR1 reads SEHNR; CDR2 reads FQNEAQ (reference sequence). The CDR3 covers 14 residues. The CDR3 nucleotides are TGTGCCAGCAGCGATATCCAGGGACGGGCTGGCTACACCTTC. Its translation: CASSDIQGRAGYTF.

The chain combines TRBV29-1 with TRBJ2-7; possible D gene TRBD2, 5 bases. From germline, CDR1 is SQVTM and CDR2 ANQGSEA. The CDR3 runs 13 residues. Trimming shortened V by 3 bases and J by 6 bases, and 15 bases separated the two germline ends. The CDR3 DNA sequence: TGCAGCGTTGATACGGGGATCGGTAGCGAGCAGTACTTC. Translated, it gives CSVDTGIGSEQYF.

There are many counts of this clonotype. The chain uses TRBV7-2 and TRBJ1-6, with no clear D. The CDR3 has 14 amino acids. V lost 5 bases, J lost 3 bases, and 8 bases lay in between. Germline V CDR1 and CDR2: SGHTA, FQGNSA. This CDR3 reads CASSERIYNSPLHF. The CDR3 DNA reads TGTGCCAGCAGCGAGAGGATCTATAATTCACCCCTCCACTTT.

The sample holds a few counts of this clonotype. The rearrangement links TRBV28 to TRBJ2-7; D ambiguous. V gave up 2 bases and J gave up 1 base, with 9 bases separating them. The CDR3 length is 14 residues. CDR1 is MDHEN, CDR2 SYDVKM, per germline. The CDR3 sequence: CASSLGSPSYEQYF. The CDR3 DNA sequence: TGTGCCAGCAGTTTAGGCAGTCCGTCCTACGAGCAGTACTTC.

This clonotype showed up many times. The CDR3 DNA is TGTGCCAGCAGCCAGGGGGGGAGGGATCAGCATTTT. Protein: CASSQGGRDQHF. The gene calls are TRBV7-2 and TRBJ1-5; 7 nucleotides line up with TRBD1. This CDR3 has 12 amino acids. Per the germline V gene, CDR1 is SGHTA and CDR2 is FQGNSA. J lost 13 bases, V lost 5 bases, and 8 bases had no gene match.

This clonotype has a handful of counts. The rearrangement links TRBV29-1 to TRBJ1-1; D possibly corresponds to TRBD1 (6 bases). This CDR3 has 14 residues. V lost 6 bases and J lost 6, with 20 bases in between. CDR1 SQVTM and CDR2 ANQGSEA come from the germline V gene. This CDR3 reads CSVLGGAQASEAFF. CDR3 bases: TGCAGCGTCCTAGGGGGGGCGCAGGCGTCTGAAGCTTTCTTT.

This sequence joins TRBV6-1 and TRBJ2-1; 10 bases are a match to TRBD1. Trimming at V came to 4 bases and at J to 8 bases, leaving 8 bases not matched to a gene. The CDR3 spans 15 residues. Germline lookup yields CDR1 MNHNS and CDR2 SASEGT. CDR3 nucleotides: TGTGCCAGCAGTGCCTGGGGACAGGGGCTCGATGAGCAGTTCTTC. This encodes CASSAWGQGLDEQFF.

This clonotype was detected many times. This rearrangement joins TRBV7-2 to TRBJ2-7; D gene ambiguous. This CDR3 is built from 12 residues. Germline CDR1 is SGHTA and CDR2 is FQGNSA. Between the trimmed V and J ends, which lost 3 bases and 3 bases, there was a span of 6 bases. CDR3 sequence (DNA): TGTGCCAGCAGCTTGACGGGCTACGAGCAGTACTTC. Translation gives CASSLTGYEQYF.

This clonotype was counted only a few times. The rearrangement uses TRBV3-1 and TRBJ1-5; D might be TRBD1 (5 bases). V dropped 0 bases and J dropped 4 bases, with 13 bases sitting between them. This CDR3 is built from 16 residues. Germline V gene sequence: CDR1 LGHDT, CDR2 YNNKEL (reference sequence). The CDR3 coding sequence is TGTGCCAGCAGCCAAGAAATCCAGGGAGGGAATCAGCCCCAGCATTTT. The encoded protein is CASSQEIQGGNQPQHF.

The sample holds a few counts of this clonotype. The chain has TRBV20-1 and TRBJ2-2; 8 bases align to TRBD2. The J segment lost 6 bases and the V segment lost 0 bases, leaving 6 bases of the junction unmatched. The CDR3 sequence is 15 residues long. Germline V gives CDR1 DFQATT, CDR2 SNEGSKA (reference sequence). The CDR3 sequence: CSARDAGRVSGELFF. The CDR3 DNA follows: TGCAGTGCTAGAGATGCCGGGAGGGTATCCGGGGAGCTGTTTTTT.

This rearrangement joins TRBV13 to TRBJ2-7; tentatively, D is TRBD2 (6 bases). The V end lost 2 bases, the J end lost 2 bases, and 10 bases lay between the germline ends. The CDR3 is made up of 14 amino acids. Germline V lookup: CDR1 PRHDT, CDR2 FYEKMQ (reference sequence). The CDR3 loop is CASSLLPGAYEQYF. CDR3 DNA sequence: TGTGCCAGCAGCTTACTCCCGGGAGCCTACGAGCAGTACTTC.

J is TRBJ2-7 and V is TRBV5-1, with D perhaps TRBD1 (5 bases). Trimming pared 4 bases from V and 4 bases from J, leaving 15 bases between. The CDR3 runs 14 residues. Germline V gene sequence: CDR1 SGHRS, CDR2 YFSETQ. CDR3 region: CASSGKGNRYEQYF. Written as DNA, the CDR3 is TGCGCCAGCAGCGGCAAGGGGAATCGGTACGAGCAGTACTTC.

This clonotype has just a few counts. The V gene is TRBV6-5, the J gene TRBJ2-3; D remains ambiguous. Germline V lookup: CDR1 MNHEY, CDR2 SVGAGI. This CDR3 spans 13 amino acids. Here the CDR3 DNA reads TGTCCAGTGGCCTCCTCTAGCACAGATACGCAGTATTTT. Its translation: CPVASSSTDTQYF.

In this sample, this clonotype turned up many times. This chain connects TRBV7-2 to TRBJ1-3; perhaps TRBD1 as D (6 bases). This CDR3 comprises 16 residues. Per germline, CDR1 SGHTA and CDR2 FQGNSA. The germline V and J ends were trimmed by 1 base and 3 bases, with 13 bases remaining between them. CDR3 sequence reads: CASSLGRRGGGNTIYF. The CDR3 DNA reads TGTGCCAGCAGCTTAGGTCGCAGGGGAGGTGGAAACACCATATATTTT.

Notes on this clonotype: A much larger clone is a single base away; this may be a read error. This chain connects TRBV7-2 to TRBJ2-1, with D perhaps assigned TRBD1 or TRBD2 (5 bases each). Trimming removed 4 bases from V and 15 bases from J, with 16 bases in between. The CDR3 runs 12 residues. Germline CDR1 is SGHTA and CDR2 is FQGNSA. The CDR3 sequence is CASSSGIGTLFF. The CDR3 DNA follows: TGTGCCAGCAGCTCCGGGATAGGGACGTTGTTCTTC.

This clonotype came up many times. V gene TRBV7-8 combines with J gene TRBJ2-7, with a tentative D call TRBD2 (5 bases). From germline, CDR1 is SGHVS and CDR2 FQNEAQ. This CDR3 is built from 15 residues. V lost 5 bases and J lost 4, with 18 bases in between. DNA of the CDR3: TGTGCCAGCAGCCGAGCGGCAGCCGGATTATACGAGCAGTACTTC. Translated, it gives CASSRAAAGLYEQYF.

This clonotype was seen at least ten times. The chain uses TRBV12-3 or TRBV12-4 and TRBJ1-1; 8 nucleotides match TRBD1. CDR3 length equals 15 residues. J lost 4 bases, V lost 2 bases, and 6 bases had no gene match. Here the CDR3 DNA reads TGTGCCAGCAGTTTACACGGTGGACAGGGCACTGAAGCTTTCTTT. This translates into CASSLHGGQGTEAFF.

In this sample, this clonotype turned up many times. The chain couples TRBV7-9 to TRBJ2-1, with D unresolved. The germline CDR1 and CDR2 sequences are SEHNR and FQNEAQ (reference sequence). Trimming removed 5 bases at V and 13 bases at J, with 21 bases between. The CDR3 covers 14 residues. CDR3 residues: CASSPRAGLRRQFF. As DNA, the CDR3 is TGTGCCAGCAGCCCCCGGGCAGGTCTACGTCGCCAGTTCTTC. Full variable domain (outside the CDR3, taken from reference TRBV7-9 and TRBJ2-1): DTGVSQNPRHKITKRGQNVTFRCDPISEHNRLYWYRQTLGQGPEFLTYFQNEAQLEKSRLLSDRFSAERPKGSFSTLEIQRTEQGDSAMYLCASSPRAGLRRQFFGPGTRLTVL.

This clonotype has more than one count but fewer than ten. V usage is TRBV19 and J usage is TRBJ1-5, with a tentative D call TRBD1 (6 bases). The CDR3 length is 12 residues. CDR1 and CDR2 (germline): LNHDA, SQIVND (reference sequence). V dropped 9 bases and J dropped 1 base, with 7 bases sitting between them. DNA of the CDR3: TGTGCCAGCGGACAGAGCAATCAGCCCCAGCATTTT. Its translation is CASGQSNQPQHF. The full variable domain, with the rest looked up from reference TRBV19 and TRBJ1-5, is DGGITQSPKYLFRKEGQNVTLSCEQNLNHDAMYWYRQDPGQGLRLIYYSQIVNDFQKGDIAEGYSVSREKKESFPLTVTSAQKNPTAFYLCASGQSNQPQHFGDGTRLSIL.

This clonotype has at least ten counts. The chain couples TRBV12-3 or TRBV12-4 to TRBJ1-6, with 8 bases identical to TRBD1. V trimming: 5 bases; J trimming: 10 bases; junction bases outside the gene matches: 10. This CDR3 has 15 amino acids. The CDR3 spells CASSPQGATESPLHF. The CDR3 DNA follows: TGTGCCAGCAGTCCTCAGGGGGCAACTGAATCACCCCTCCACTTT.

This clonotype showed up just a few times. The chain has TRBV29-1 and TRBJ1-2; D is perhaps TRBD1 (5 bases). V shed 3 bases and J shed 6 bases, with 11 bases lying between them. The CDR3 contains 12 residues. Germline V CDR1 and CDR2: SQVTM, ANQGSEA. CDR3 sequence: CSVDRQTDGYTF. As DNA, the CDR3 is TGCAGCGTTGATAGACAGACTGATGGCTACACCTTC.

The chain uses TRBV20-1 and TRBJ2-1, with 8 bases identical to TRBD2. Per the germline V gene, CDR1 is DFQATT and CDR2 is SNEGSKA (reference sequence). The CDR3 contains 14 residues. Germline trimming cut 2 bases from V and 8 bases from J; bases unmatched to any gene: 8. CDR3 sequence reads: CSARSGSPSDEQFF. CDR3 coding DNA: TGCAGTGCTAGAAGCGGGAGCCCCTCGGATGAGCAGTTCTTC.

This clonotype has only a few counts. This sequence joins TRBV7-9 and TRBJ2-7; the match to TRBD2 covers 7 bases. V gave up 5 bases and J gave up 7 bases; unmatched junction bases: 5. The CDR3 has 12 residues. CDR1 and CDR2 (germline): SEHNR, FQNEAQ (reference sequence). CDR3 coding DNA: TGTGCCAGCAGCCGGGGGGACCATGAGCAGTACTTC. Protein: CASSRGDHEQYF.

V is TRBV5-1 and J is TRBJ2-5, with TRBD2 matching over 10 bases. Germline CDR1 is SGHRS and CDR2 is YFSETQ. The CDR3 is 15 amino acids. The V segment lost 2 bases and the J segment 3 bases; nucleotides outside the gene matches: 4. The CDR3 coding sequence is TGCGCCAGCAGCTTAACCGGGACTAGCGAAGAGACCCAGTACTTC. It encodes CASSLTGTSEETQYF.

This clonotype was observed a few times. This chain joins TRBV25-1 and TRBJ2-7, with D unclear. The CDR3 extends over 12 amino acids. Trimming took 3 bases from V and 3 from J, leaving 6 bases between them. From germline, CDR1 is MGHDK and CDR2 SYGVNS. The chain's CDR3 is CASSESYYEQYF. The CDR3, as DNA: TGTGCCAGCAGTGAGAGCTACTACGAGCAGTACTTC.

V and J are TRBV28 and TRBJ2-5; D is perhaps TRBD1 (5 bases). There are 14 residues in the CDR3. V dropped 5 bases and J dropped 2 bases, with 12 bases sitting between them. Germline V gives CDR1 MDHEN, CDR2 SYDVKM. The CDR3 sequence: CASSTWTPQETQYF. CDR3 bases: TGTGCCAGCAGTACCTGGACACCTCAAGAGACCCAGTACTTC.

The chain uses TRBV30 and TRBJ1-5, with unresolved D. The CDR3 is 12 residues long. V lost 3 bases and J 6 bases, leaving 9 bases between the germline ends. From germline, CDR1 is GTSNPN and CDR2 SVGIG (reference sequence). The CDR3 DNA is TGTGCCTGGAGCGGGCCTACTCAGCCCCAGCATTTT. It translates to CAWSGPTQPQHF.

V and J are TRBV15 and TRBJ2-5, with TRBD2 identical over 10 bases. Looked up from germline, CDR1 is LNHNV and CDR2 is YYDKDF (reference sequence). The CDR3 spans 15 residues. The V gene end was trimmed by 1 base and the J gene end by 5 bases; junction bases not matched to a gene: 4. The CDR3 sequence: CATSRGLAGLETQYF. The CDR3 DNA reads TGTGCCACCAGCAGAGGACTAGCGGGTTTGGAGACCCAGTACTTC.